The 14 T cell receptor beta chains listed next were all sequenced from one sample in a study of T-cell memory formation after mild COVID-19. Using its own MiXCR run on the 5' RACE reads, TCRdb lists one record per CDR3 protein. The table lists 150,000 to 200,000 distinct CDR3 sequences, roughly 15% of them singletons. The source material was PBMCs or a T cell subset sorted from them (not recorded which). The origin of the receptors is an adult woman who had mild COVID-19 (a few samples of this study predate the infection). Cell type and time point are not known.

This clonotype appeared a few times. The chain employs TRBV18 and TRBJ1-2; 9 bases align to TRBD1. V was pared by 2 bases and J by 8 bases, with 3 bases of the junction left unmatched. The CDR3 has 13 amino acids. Germline assignment: CDR1 KGHSH and CDR2 LQKENI. The CDR3, as DNA: TGTGCCAGCTCACCAGGGACAGGGCAAGGCTACACCTTC. Translated, it gives CASSPGTGQGYTF.

This clonotype appeared many times. The rearrangement uses TRBV4-2 and TRBJ2-3; D not resolved. This CDR3 is built from 14 residues. CDR1 and CDR2 from the germline V gene are LGHNA and YNFKEQ. The V and J ends lost 0 bases and 0 bases respectively, with 4 bases between them. CDR3 coding DNA: TGTGCCAGCAGCCAAGATGTCAGCACAGATACGCAGTATTTT. Translated, it gives CASSQDVSTDTQYF.

The chain couples TRBV2 to TRBJ2-7; 8 positions match TRBD2. The J segment lost 2 bases and the V segment lost 6 bases, leaving 15 bases of the junction unmatched. The CDR3 runs 17 residues. Germline CDR1 and CDR2: SNHLY and FYNNEI. This CDR3 reads CASSPTRPRGVPYEQYF. In nucleotides, the CDR3 is TGTGCCAGCAGCCCTACCCGCCCGCGGGGGGTCCCCTACGAGCAGTACTTC.

This clonotype was seen more than once but under ten times. V usage is TRBV12-3 or TRBV12-4 and J usage is TRBJ1-2; D might be TRBD1 (6 bases). The CDR3 contains 13 residues. Trimming stripped 8 bases from V and 5 bases from J, with 15 bases between. The CDR3: CASRDTGGYGYTF. DNA of the CDR3: TGTGCCAGCCGGGACACCGGGGGGTATGGCTACACCTTC.

This clonotype was picked up a small number of times. J is TRBJ2-3 and V is TRBV20-1, with 10 bases matching TRBD1. The CDR3 is made up of 14 amino acids. V trimming: 2 bases; J trimming: 4 bases; junction bases outside the gene matches: 3. The germline V gene encodes CDR1 DFQATT and CDR2 SNEGSKA (reference sequence). The DNA for the CDR3 is TGCAGTGCTAGACCGGGACAGGGGCCAGATACGCAGTATTTT. It yields the protein CSARPGQGPDTQYF.

The V and J genes are TRBV3-1 and TRBJ2-3; the D call may be TRBD1 or TRBD2 (5 bases each). The CDR3 spans 17 residues. The germline V gene has CDR1 LGHDT and CDR2 YNNKEL (reference sequence). V lost 3 bases and J 0 bases, leaving 16 bases between the germline ends. CDR3 protein: CASSHGAAISSTDTQYF. In DNA form, the CDR3 reads TGTGCCAGCAGCCACGGGGCAGCCATTTCGAGCACAGATACGCAGTATTTT.

The chain links TRBV4-3 to TRBJ2-7, with unresolved D. With 1 base removed from V and 3 bases from J, the gap between germline ends came to 10 bases. The CDR3 spans 14 residues. The germline CDR1 and CDR2 sequences are LGHNA and YSLEER. The CDR3 coding sequence is TGCGCCAGCAGCCAAGCCCTTTCATTCTACGAGCAGTACTTC. Its translation is CASSQALSFYEQYF.

This clonotype was found a few times. The chain recombines TRBV12-3 or TRBV12-4 with TRBJ1-4; D perhaps matches TRBD1 (5 bases). The CDR3 consists of 14 residues. V lost 6 bases to trimming and J lost 1 base, with 9 bases between them. CDR3 loop: CASSFRVTNEKLFF. The CDR3 DNA follows: TGTGCCAGCAGCTTCAGGGTAACTAATGAAAAACTGTTTTTT.

This clonotype occurred a few times. V gene TRBV12-3 or TRBV12-4 combines with J gene TRBJ2-7, with TRBD2 matching over 10 bases. The CDR3 is 12 amino acids. Germline trimming cut 6 bases from V and 7 bases from J; bases unmatched to any gene: 3. CDR3 in amino acids: CASSRGLAEQYF. CDR3 in DNA: TGTGCCAGCAGCCGGGGACTAGCGGAGCAGTACTTC.

This sequence joins TRBV7-3 and TRBJ2-1; TRBD1 agrees at 8 bases. The germline gives CDR1 SGHTA, CDR2 FQGTGA. The ends lost 2 bases at V and 7 bases at J; junction bases unmatched: 7. The CDR3 is 15 amino acids. CDR3 in amino acids: CASSLGGQVGNEQFF. For the CDR3, the DNA is TGTGCCAGCAGCTTAGGGGGACAGGTGGGGAATGAGCAGTTCTTC.

This chain joins TRBV15 and TRBJ2-2; no clear D. The germline V and J ends were trimmed by 7 bases and 4 bases, with 13 bases remaining between them. The CDR3 has 14 amino acids. Germline values: CDR1 LNHNV, CDR2 YYDKDF (reference sequence). The CDR3 nucleotides are TGTGCCACCACCCAGGTAGATAGCACCGGGGAGCTGTTTTTT. Translating gives CATTQVDSTGELFF.

This clonotype was recorded a few times. V gene TRBV7-6 combines with J gene TRBJ2-5; D uncertain. Germline CDR1 SGHVS, CDR2 FNYEAQ. The CDR3 runs to 11 residues. V lost 4 bases to trimming and J lost 2 bases, with 2 bases between them. The CDR3 DNA follows: TGTGCCAGCAGCTGGCAAGAGACCCAGTACTTC. As protein: CASSWQETQYF.

The gene calls are TRBV10-3 and TRBJ1-2, with D unresolved. The CDR3 has 16 residues. Germline CDR1 ENHRY, CDR2 SYGVKD. Trimming cost V 6 bases and J 10 bases, with 27 bases left between them. The CDR3 DNA reads as TGTGCCATCAGGGATCTCGCTACGACGGGGAACGATCTCTACACCTTC. It specifies CAIRDLATTGNDLYTF.

The V call is TRBV4-1, the J call TRBJ2-7; D is unresolved. Trimming pared 1 base from V and 5 bases from J, leaving 3 bases between. The CDR3 covers 11 residues. Germline V gives CDR1 MGHRA, CDR2 YSYEKL. The CDR3 region is CASSQGHEQYF. The CDR3 bases are TGCGCCAGCAGCCAAGGCCACGAGCAGTACTTC.